This entry lists 14 T cell receptor beta chains sequenced from one sample in a study of long-term antiretroviral therapy in people with HIV (dated 2022 in TCRdb). The immunoSEQ hsTCRB v3.0 assay was used at survey level resolution for TRB variable region sequencing. TCRdb carries this immuneACCESS record with in-frame sequences only. Its versions omit some clonotypes, under half of them owing to an unresolved V gene in the studies checked, with the rest unexplained. Counted in this sample were about 48,000 clones; about 86% of them appeared once. Approximately 3.2% of the sample lies in the top ten. This specimen was unsorted PBMCs, taken 0.8 years after starting antiretroviral therapy. The origin of the receptors is a woman aged 18-29 years with HIV.

The chain is built from TRBV19 and TRBJ1-5, with TRBD1 as a possible D gene (5 bases). Trimming shortened V by 4 bases and J by 0 bases, and 16 bases separated the two germline ends. The germline V gene encodes CDR1 LNHDA and CDR2 SQIVND (reference sequence). The CDR3 sequence is 17 residues long. The CDR3 region has the DNA TGTGCCAGTAGTAAGGTGGCCCTGGGACTTAGCAATCAGCCCCAGCATTTT. Protein product: CASSKVALGLSNQPQHF.

The chain is built from TRBV7-3 and TRBJ2-3; D perhaps matches TRBD2 (6 bases). The CDR3 length is 14 residues. Germline CDR1 SGHTA, CDR2 FQGTGA. With 4 bases removed from V and 4 bases from J, the gap between germline ends came to 12 bases. The DNA for the CDR3 is TGTGCCAGCAGCTCAGAAGGAGGGCCAGATACGCAGTATTTT. The encoded protein is CASSSEGGPDTQYF.

The chain carries TRBV11-2 and TRBJ1-1; D is perhaps TRBD1 (6 bases). The CDR3 sequence is 18 residues long. CDR1 is SGHAT and CDR2 is FQNNGV in the germline V gene. Deletions cut 3 bases from V and 3 bases from J, with 23 bases between. CDR3 DNA sequence: TGTGCCAGCAGCTTCAACCTACAGGGAGGTAGTTTTTACACTGAAGCTTTCTTT. Its protein is CASSFNLQGGSFYTEAFF.

V is TRBV11-3 and J is TRBJ2-6; a possible D gene is TRBD2 (6 bases). Trimming took 4 bases from V and 4 from J, leaving 14 bases between them. From germline, CDR1 is SGHNT and CDR2 YENEEA. The CDR3 is 16 amino acids. As DNA, the CDR3 is TGTGCCAGCAGCTCCAGAGACGCGGGGGGGGCCAACGTCCTGACTTTC. Encoded protein: CASSSRDAGGANVLTF.

This clone was picked up a small number of times. This chain connects TRBV19 to TRBJ2-1; TRBD2 matches 10 bases. The CDR3 loop spans 15 amino acids. The junction had 7 bases not matched to a gene; V was cut back by 3 bases and J by 8 bases. Per the germline V gene, CDR1 is LNHDA and CDR2 is SQIVND (reference sequence). The CDR3 is CASSIGLAGAYEQFF. The CDR3 region has the DNA TGTGCCAGTAGTATTGGGCTAGCGGGAGCGTATGAGCAGTTCTTC.

V is TRBV15 and J is TRBJ1-1; unclear D gene. The CDR3 has 14 amino acids. Germline V gene sequence: CDR1 LNHNV, CDR2 YYDKDF (reference sequence). V was cut by 0 bases and J by 5 bases, with 10 bases left in between. The CDR3 bases are TGTGCCACCAGCAGAGATTTGGCAGGTACTGAAGCTTTCTTT. Amino acid sequence: CATSRDLAGTEAFF. Supplemented by reference TRBV15 and TRBJ1-1, the full variable domain reads DAMVIQNPRYQVTQFGKPVTLSCSQTLNHNVMYWYQQKSSQAPKLLFHYYDKDFNNEADTPDNFQSRRPNTSFCFLDIRSPGLGDTAMYLCATSRDLAGTEAFFGQGTRLTVV.

The chain is built from TRBV5-1 and TRBJ2-1; D gene unclear. Germline CDR1 and CDR2: SGHRS and YFSETQ. Trimming cost V 3 bases and J 9 bases, with 13 bases left between them. The CDR3 totals 13 residues. In nucleotides, the CDR3 is TGCGCCAGCAGCTCTGACAATTTAAGTGAGCAGTTCTTC. Translating gives CASSSDNLSEQFF. Using reference TRBV5-1 and TRBJ2-1 for the parts outside the CDR3, the full variable domain is KAGVTQTPRYLIKTRGQQVTLSCSPISGHRSVSWYQQTPGQGLQFLFEYFSETQRNKGNFPGRFSGRQFSNSRSEMNVSTLELGDSALYLCASSSDNLSEQFFGPGTRLTVL.

The chain couples TRBV5-4 to TRBJ1-1, with D maybe TRBD1 (6 bases). The germline V gene encodes CDR1 SGHNT and CDR2 YYREEE (reference sequence). The germline V and J ends were trimmed by 4 bases and 3 bases, with 16 bases remaining between them. The length of the CDR3 is 15 residues. The DNA for the CDR3 is TGTGCCAGCAGCCTCCGACAGGCAGGGGACACTGAAGCTTTCTTT. Amino acids: CASSLRQAGDTEAFF.

The V call is TRBV28, the J call TRBJ1-2, with 9 bases that match TRBD1. Trimming cost V 5 bases and J 4 bases; bases outside gene matches: 2. Germline CDR1 reads MDHEN; CDR2 reads SYDVKM. The CDR3 is made up of 13 amino acids. CDR3 nucleotides: TGTGCCAGCAGTAGACAGGGGGTCTATGGCTACACCTTC. Translated, it gives CASSRQGVYGYTF.

This chain connects TRBV5-6 to TRBJ2-2; the D gene is possibly TRBD2 (5 bases). CDR3 size: 13 residues. V was clipped by 1 base and J by 7 bases, with 8 bases between them. Germline-derived CDR1 and CDR2 are SGHDT and YYEEEE. CDR3 coding DNA: TGTGCCAGCAGCTTGCGAGGGATCGGGGAGCTGTTTTTT. This codes for CASSLRGIGELFF.

The chain combines TRBV4-1 with TRBJ2-3; possibly TRBD1 for D (5 bases). The V end was cut by 7 bases, the J end by 9 bases, with 20 bases between. The germline CDR1 and CDR2 sequences are MGHRA and YSYEKL. This CDR3 comprises 14 residues. The CDR3 here is CASNPTPLTVTQYF. In DNA form, the CDR3 reads TGCGCCAGCAACCCGACACCTTTGACAGTAACGCAGTATTTT.

This rearrangement joins TRBV7-6 to TRBJ2-2; TRBD2 matches 8 bases. Germline V gives CDR1 SGHVS, CDR2 FNYEAQ. CDR3 length equals 18 residues. The junction had 12 bases not matched to a gene; V was cut back by 4 bases and J by 2 bases. CDR3 DNA sequence: TGTGCCAGCAGCTCTCTAGGAGCGGGAGAGTACAACACCGGGGAGCTGTTTTTT. Encoded protein: CASSSLGAGEYNTGELFF.

This sequence joins TRBV7-9 and TRBJ2-1; 8 nucleotides line up with TRBD2. The junction had 12 bases not matched to a gene; V was cut back by 4 bases and J by 7 bases. The CDR3 totals 16 residues. Germline CDR1 reads SEHNR; CDR2 reads FQNEAQ (reference sequence). CDR3 sequence: CASSSQGAGVGNEQFF. As DNA, the CDR3 is TGTGCCAGCAGCTCCCAAGGAGCGGGAGTGGGGAATGAGCAGTTCTTC.

In this sample, this clone turned up once. The CDR3 loop is CATSPGQLNTEAFF. CDR3 DNA: TGTGCCACCAGCCCGGGACAGTTGAACACTGAAGCTTTCTTT. The chain carries TRBV15 and TRBJ1-1; 7 bases fit TRBD1. This CDR3 is built from 14 residues. CDR1 and CDR2 (germline): LNHNV, YYDKDF (reference sequence). V was clipped by 5 bases and J by 0 bases; unmatched bases: 3.